The entry that follows covers one T cell receptor beta chain sequence. The entry originates in a study of cytomegalovirus exposure and HLA in healthy donors. The germline V and J ends were trimmed by 3 bases and 0 bases, with 12 bases remaining between them. This CDR3 has 17 amino acids. From germline, CDR1 is LNHDA and CDR2 SQIVND (reference sequence). The PCR employed 60 Vbeta primers together with 13 Jbeta primers. Repertoires were generated with immunoSEQ multiplex PCR, while TCRdb's copy carries only in-frame clones and drops some. The data contain roughly 97,000 clones, nearly 80% of them seen just once; the ten biggest clones take up 5.8%.

The chain employs TRBV19 and TRBJ1-6; D is undetermined. Source material: PBMCs. The sequence came from a man aged 60 to 75 in good health and CMV-seropositive. CDR3 in amino acids: CASSIGSGSSYNSPLHF. In DNA form, the CDR3 reads TGTGCCAGTAGTATCGGGTCGGGAAGCTCCTATAATTCACCCCTCCACTTT.